This passage covers 5 T cell receptor beta chains from one sample sequenced in a study of tumour-infiltrating T cells in Burkitt lymphoma (dated by TCRdb to 2020 to 2021). Library method: the immunoSEQ multiplex PCR assay. TCRdb's version of the immuneACCESS table is confined to in-frame rearrangements and falls short of the full clone set. An unresolved V gene accounts for under half of the shortfall where checked; the remainder is of unknown origin. The sample profile shows fewer than 650 clones; 90% to 95% of them were found once. The top ten clones comprise 5% to 7% of the sample. Sequencing was done on a sample of tumor tissue. The receptors come from a human donor with Burkitt lymphoma.

The chain carries TRBV4-2 and TRBJ2-1; 12 bases align to TRBD2. V lost 5 bases, J lost 6 bases, and 5 bases stayed unmatched. This CDR3 contains 15 residues. Germline CDR1 reads LGHNA; CDR2 reads YNFKEQ. The CDR3 loop is CASSYGLAGSNEQFF. In DNA, the CDR3 is TGTGCCAGCAGCTATGGACTAGCGGGGAGCAATGAGCAGTTCTTC.

The genes are TRBV28 and TRBJ1-1; TRBD1 matches at 8 bases. CDR3 size: 14 residues. The junction had 6 bases not matched to a gene; V was cut back by 4 bases and J by 5 bases. Germline-derived CDR1 and CDR2 are MDHEN and SYDVKM. The CDR3 bases are TGTGCCAGCAGTTCCAGGGGGCGGGTAACTGAAGCTTTCTTT. It yields the protein CASSSRGRVTEAFF.

The chain employs TRBV11-2 and TRBJ2-7; D gene uncertain. Germline V lookup: CDR1 SGHAT, CDR2 FQNNGV. CDR3 size: 16 residues. V lost 4 bases, J lost 0 bases, and 16 bases lay in between. The CDR3 nucleotides read TGTGCCAGCAGCTCGGCCCCCGTCCGCTTCTCCTACGAGCAGTACGTC. Residues: CASSSAPVRFSYEQYV.

The J gene is TRBJ2-5, the V gene TRBV5-1, with TRBD2 matching 8 bases. The CDR3 totals 15 residues. Germline CDR1 SGHRS, CDR2 YFSETQ. With V trimmed by 5 bases and J by 1 base, 7 bases remained unmatched. CDR3 coding DNA: TGCGCCAGCAGGAGGGCCACTAGCGGCCAAGAGACCCAGTACTTC. Translating it yields CASRRATSGQETQYF.

This clone was seen only once. The chain recombines TRBV4-1 with TRBJ2-1, with no clear D. CDR1 and CDR2 (germline): MGHRA, YSYEKL. Trimming took 3 bases from V and 6 from J, leaving 3 bases between them. The CDR3 covers 11 residues. CDR3 DNA sequence: TGCGCCAGCAGCCAGGGCAATGAGCAGTTCTTC. The encoded protein is CASSQGNEQFF.